Detailed here is one T cell receptor beta chain. Its antigen is not identified. The data stem from a study of OX40 agonist ivuxolimab in advanced cancers. The CDR3 has 13 amino acids. Germline values: CDR1 MDHEN, CDR2 SYDVKM. The V gene lost 2 bases and the J gene lost 3 bases, with 8 bases spanning the gap. Study-wide results and limits: Those patients achieving a partial response at 0.1-3.0 mg/kg showed among the lowest clonal expansion.

Clones were read by immunoSEQ multiplex PCR, and TCRdb kept only the in-frame ones, dropping some. This sample yields roughly 50,000 clones, of which approximately 90% are seen a single time; roughly 13% belongs to the top ten. This receptor was identified in an adult with an advanced solid tumor such as melanoma, head and neck, liver or kidney cancer. Sequences were derived from CD4+ or CD8+ T cells sorted from blood, sampled in a trial of the OX40 agonist ivuxolimab. V and J are TRBV28 and TRBJ2-7; TRBD1 is a possible D gene (5 bases). The CDR3 region has the DNA TGTGCCAGCAGTTTAGTCCAGGGCTACGAGCAGTACTTC. As protein: CASSLVQGYEQYF.